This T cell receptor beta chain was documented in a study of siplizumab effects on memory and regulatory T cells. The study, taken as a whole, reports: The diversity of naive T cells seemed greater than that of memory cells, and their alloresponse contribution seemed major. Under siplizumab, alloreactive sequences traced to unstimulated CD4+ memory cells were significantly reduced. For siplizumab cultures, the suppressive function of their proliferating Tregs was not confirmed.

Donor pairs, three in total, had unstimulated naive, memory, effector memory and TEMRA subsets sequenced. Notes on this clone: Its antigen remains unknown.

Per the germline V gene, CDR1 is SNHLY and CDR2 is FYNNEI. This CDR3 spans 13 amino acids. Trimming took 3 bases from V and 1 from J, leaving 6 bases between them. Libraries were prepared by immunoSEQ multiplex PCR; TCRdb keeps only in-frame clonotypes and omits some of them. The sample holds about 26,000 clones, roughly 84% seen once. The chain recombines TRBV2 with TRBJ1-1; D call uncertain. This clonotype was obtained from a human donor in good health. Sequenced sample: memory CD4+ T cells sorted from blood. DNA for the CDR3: TGTGCCAGCAGTGATCCGGGGAACACTGAAGCTTTCTTT. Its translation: CASSDPGNTEAFF.